This TCR beta chain came from a study of T cell repertoires in cytomegalovirus infection. Across the whole study: Public TCR beta signature analysis indicated the presence of both CMV infection and matching HLA type. General study points: Carriage of CMV together with the relevant HLA was identifiable through cumulative public TCR beta family frequency. Clonotypes of TCR beta that were HLA-C-restricted and CMV-specific dominated the ex vivo response.

The CDR3 is 17 residues long. V was pared by 1 base and J by 8 bases, with 21 bases between. Germline lookup yields CDR1 SEHNR and CDR2 FQNEAQ (reference sequence). Each CDR3 protein is one row after TCRdb ran MiXCR on the reads. This sample yields a few hundred thousand distinct CDR3 sequences, of which about an eighth are seen a single time; about 10% belongs to the top ten. There are many counts of this clonotype. Its target is unknown. V is TRBV7-9 and J is TRBJ2-1; the D call may be TRBD1 or TRBD2 (5 bases each). The origin of this receptor is a human donor in good health (CMV status not recorded). Some clones in this sample may be carry-over from other donors' samples. Sequences were obtained from PBMCs. DNA of the CDR3: TGTGCCAGCAGCTTAGTTCGCCTCTCATACCGGGGCGATGAGCAGTTCTTC. Translated: CASSLVRLSYRGDEQFF.